The sequence of this T cell receptor beta chain was determined in a study of metastatic and nonmetastatic thyroid tumors. As for the study in general: Blood and tumor or nodule tissue repertoires from malignant and benign thyroid patients were compared.

Methods used by the authors: Using the CDR3 differences seen across clinicopathological groups, the authors built a distant-metastasis classifier for papillary thyroid cancer, which was meant to discriminate distant-metastatic patients. Using MiXCR, TCRdb reanalyzed the PCR reads. These V and J calls derive from TCRdb rather than the authors' analysis. The sample records about 39,000 clones, approximately 20% being singletons. This clone has more than one count but fewer than ten. Ahead of thyroid surgery, no patient had received treatment of any kind. Trimming took 11 bases from V and 7 from J; bases not matched to a gene: 17. The germline gives CDR1 MNHNS, CDR2 SASEGT. CDR3 size: 14 residues.

This TCR came from a female donor with papillary thyroid cancer or a benign thyroid nodule (not recorded which). Some clones in this sample may be carry-over from other donors' samples. The sample was blood. The rearrangement links TRBV6-1 to TRBJ2-7; 7 bases map to TRBD2. CDR3 protein: CASHPVAGDEEQYF. Written as DNA, the CDR3 is TGTGCCTCCCACCCGGTCGCGGGAGATGAAGAGCAGTACTTC.